These 21 T cell receptor beta chains originate from one sample sequenced in a study of technical replicates of blood from several donors. Sequencing used immunoSEQ multiplex PCR; TCRdb keeps in-frame clones, though not all of them. The sample includes 55,000 to 80,000 clones, around 93% of them seen just once. The sample was T cells isolated from PBMCs. The receptors were sampled from a human donor in good health.

In nucleotides, the CDR3 is TGCGCCAGCAGCCAACATGACATCCGTTCTGGAAACACCATATATTTT. As protein: CASSQHDIRSGNTIYF. The V and J genes are TRBV4-1 and TRBJ1-3; D not resolved. CDR1 and CDR2 from the germline V gene are MGHRA and YSYEKL. V lost 2 bases, J lost 1 base, and 12 bases lay in between. The CDR3 loop spans 16 amino acids.

CDR3 in amino acids: CASSYSPSSYNEQFF. CDR3 DNA: TGTGCCAGCAGTTACTCTCCTAGCTCCTACAATGAGCAGTTCTTC. The chain carries TRBV6-5 and TRBJ2-1; no firm D call. V dropped 0 bases and J dropped 0 bases, with 6 bases sitting between them. Germline V gene sequence: CDR1 MNHEY, CDR2 SVGAGI. The CDR3 is 15 amino acids.

The chain carries TRBV7-9 and TRBJ2-1; D gene ambiguous. V lost 4 bases, J lost 6 bases, and 7 bases lay in between. This CDR3 has 12 residues. Germline V CDR1 and CDR2: SEHNR, FQNEAQ (reference sequence). CDR3 bases: TGTGCCAGCAGCTCGGGTCCCAATGAGCAGTTCTTC. It yields the protein CASSSGPNEQFF.

The chain has TRBV28 and TRBJ2-7; 7 nucleotides match TRBD1. The germline V gene has CDR1 MDHEN and CDR2 SYDVKM. This CDR3 is built from 13 residues. With V trimmed by 8 bases and J by 4 bases, 8 bases remained unmatched. CDR3 in DNA: TGTGCCAGCCGGGACAGCCGACGTTACGAGCAGTACTTC. This translates into CASRDSRRYEQYF.

The V call is TRBV7-9, the J call TRBJ1-2; D is possibly TRBD1 (6 bases). V was trimmed by 4 bases and J by 7 bases, leaving 7 bases between them. Germline loops: CDR1 SEHNR, CDR2 FQNEAQ (reference sequence). The CDR3 covers 11 residues. For the CDR3, the DNA is TGTGCCAGCAGCTCAGGGGCTGGCTACACCTTC. Translating it yields CASSSGAGYTF.

This chain uses TRBV5-8 with TRBJ2-7; possible D gene TRBD2, 5 bases. Trimming pared 10 bases from V and 4 bases from J, leaving 24 bases between. Germline V gene data show CDR1 as SGHTS and CDR2 as YDEGEE. CDR3 length: 15 residues. The CDR3 loop is CAGRGRGRPFYEQYF. DNA for the CDR3: TGTGCCGGTCGAGGGCGCGGACGCCCATTTTACGAGCAGTACTTC. The full variable domain, rest sourced from reference TRBV5-8 and TRBJ2-7, is EAGVTQSPTHLIKTRGQQATLRCSPISGHTSVYWYQQALGLGLQFLLWYDEGEERNRGNFPPRFSGRQFPNYSSELNVNALELEDSALYLCAGRGRGRPFYEQYFGPGTRLTVT.

The genes are TRBV20-1 and TRBJ1-2; D ambiguous. Germline V CDR1 and CDR2: DFQATT, SNEGSKA (reference sequence). The CDR3 covers 10 residues. Trimming left V 0 bases short and J 8 bases short, with 4 bases between. CDR3 amino acids: CSARERGYTF. The CDR3 DNA sequence: TGCAGTGCTAGAGAGAGGGGCTACACCTTC.

The J gene is TRBJ1-2, the V gene TRBV27; D gene ambiguous. From germline, CDR1 is MNHEY and CDR2 SMNVEV (reference sequence). The CDR3 sequence is 13 residues long. V lost 6 bases and J 5 bases, leaving 13 bases between the germline ends. The CDR3 region has the DNA TGTGCCAGCAGACCGTCCGGGGTTTATGGCTACACCTTC. It specifies CASRPSGVYGYTF.

V and J are TRBV5-1 and TRBJ1-5, with 7 bases identical to TRBD1. This CDR3 region has 15 residues. V lost 4 bases, J lost 4 bases, and 8 bases stayed unmatched. Germline values: CDR1 SGHRS, CDR2 YFSETQ. CDR3 nucleotide sequence: TGCGCCAGCAGCCCGGGGACAGTTCCTAATCAGCCCCAGCATTTT. It encodes CASSPGTVPNQPQHF. Drawing the rest from reference TRBV5-1 and TRBJ1-5, the complete variable domain is KAGVTQTPRYLIKTRGQQVTLSCSPISGHRSVSWYQQTPGQGLQFLFEYFSETQRNKGNFPGRFSGRQFSNSRSEMNVSTLELGDSALYLCASSPGTVPNQPQHFGDGTRLSIL.

The rearrangement links TRBV12-2 to TRBJ1-3. TRBV12-2 is a pseudogene locus. The CDR3 totals 19 residues. CDR3 protein: CASRLERRIRTESGNTIYF. CDR3 DNA sequence: TGTGCAAGTCGCTTAGAAAGACGGATCAGGACTGAGTCTGGAAACACCATATATTTT.

The J gene is TRBJ2-7, the V gene TRBV6-5; a possible D gene is TRBD2 (6 bases). The CDR3 consists of 15 residues. The germline V gene encodes CDR1 MNHEY and CDR2 SVGAGI. Trimming stripped 0 bases from V and 0 bases from J, with 9 bases between. The DNA of the CDR3 is TGTGCCAGCAGTTACTCGGGCGGGGCCTCCTACGAGCAGTACTTC. It specifies CASSYSGGASYEQYF.

The chain carries TRBV29-1 and TRBJ2-7; TRBD2 aligns across 10 bases. V lost 1 base to trimming and J lost 4 bases; unmatched junction nucleotides: 4. The CDR3 runs 14 residues. Germline lookup yields CDR1 SQVTM and CDR2 ANQGSEA. CDR3 nucleotide sequence: TGCAGCGTTGAAGCGGCTAGCGGGAGTTACGAGCAGTACTTC. This sequence encodes CSVEAASGSYEQYF.

The V call is TRBV29-1, the J call TRBJ1-1; D remains ambiguous. The CDR3 covers 16 residues. V lost 1 base to trimming and J lost 4 bases, with 19 bases between them. In germline, CDR1 is SQVTM, CDR2 ANQGSEA. CDR3 sequence reads: CSVEVRGRVRGTEAFF. The CDR3 DNA is TGCAGCGTTGAAGTTCGCGGGAGGGTCCGAGGCACTGAAGCTTTCTTT. The full variable domain, rest sourced from reference TRBV29-1 and TRBJ1-1, is SAVISQKPSRDICQRGTSLTIQCQVDSQVTMMFWYRQQPGQSLTLIATANQGSEATYESGFVIDKFPISRPNLTFSTLTVSNMSPEDSSIYLCSVEVRGRVRGTEAFFGQGTRLTVV.

The chain has TRBV19 and TRBJ2-7; a possible D gene is TRBD1 (6 bases). Germline V gives CDR1 LNHDA, CDR2 SQIVND (reference sequence). Trimming took 9 bases from V and 3 from J, leaving 18 bases between them. The CDR3 has 14 amino acids. CDR3 in amino acids: CASGNSGTIYEQYF. Written as DNA, the CDR3 is TGTGCCAGCGGAAACTCCGGGACAATCTACGAGCAGTACTTC. Full variable domain (remainder filled in from reference TRBV19 and TRBJ2-7): DGGITQSPKYLFRKEGQNVTLSCEQNLNHDAMYWYRQDPGQGLRLIYYSQIVNDFQKGDIAEGYSVSREKKESFPLTVTSAQKNPTAFYLCASGNSGTIYEQYFGPGTRLTVT.

The chain has TRBV11-3 and TRBJ1-1; D gene unclear. Germline V gene lookup returns CDR1 SGHNT and CDR2 YENEEA. This CDR3 is built from 12 residues. The V gene lost 2 bases and the J gene lost 4 bases, with 5 bases spanning the gap. This CDR3 is CASSLSGTEAFF. The DNA of the CDR3 is TGTGCCAGCAGCTTATCGGGCACTGAAGCTTTCTTT.

DNA for the CDR3: TGTGCCAGCAGTTCGACTAGCGGGGGGGAAGAGACCCAGTACTTC. It yields the protein CASSSTSGGEETQYF. The V call is TRBV6-5, the J call TRBJ2-5; TRBD2 matches 14 bases. The length of the CDR3 is 15 residues. V dropped 4 bases and J dropped 3; count of bases not matched to a gene: 1. Germline assignment: CDR1 MNHEY and CDR2 SVGAGI.

This clone is a singleton in its sample. The chain combines TRBV5-1 with TRBJ2-7, with D perhaps matching TRBD2 (6 bases). V was trimmed by 7 bases and J by 4 bases, leaving 18 bases between them. The CDR3 is 14 amino acids. Per the germline V gene, CDR1 is SGHRS and CDR2 is YFSETQ. In nucleotides, the CDR3 is TGCGCCAGCCGAAATGGGGGGAAGGAATACGAGCAGTACTTC. Translation: CASRNGGKEYEQYF.

The chain has TRBV18 and TRBJ2-1; 9 nucleotides match TRBD1. From germline, CDR1 is KGHSH and CDR2 LQKENI. The length of the CDR3 is 16 residues. The ends lost 6 bases at V and 3 bases at J; junction bases unmatched: 9. The CDR3: CASSTSGQGYYNEQFF. The CDR3, as DNA: TGTGCCAGCTCGACCTCCGGACAGGGGTACTACAATGAGCAGTTCTTC.

The chain employs TRBV19 and TRBJ1-5; 11 bases line up with TRBD1. This CDR3 has 18 residues. The trim removed 5 bases at V and 1 base at J, leaving 10 bases unmatched. Per germline, CDR1 LNHDA and CDR2 SQIVND (reference sequence). For the CDR3, the DNA is TGTGCCAGTAGTTTTATCGGACAGGGGGCAGGGAGCAATCAGCCCCAGCATTTT. Protein sequence: CASSFIGQGAGSNQPQHF. The full variable domain, in which reference TRBV19 and TRBJ1-5 provide the parts outside the CDR3, is DGGITQSPKYLFRKEGQNVTLSCEQNLNHDAMYWYRQDPGQGLRLIYYSQIVNDFQKGDIAEGYSVSREKKESFPLTVTSAQKNPTAFYLCASSFIGQGAGSNQPQHFGDGTRLSIL.

The rearrangement joins TRBV15 to TRBJ2-1, with 8 bases aligning to TRBD2. CDR1 LNHNV and CDR2 YYDKDF come from the germline V gene (reference sequence). The CDR3 extends over 11 amino acids. V shed 11 bases, J shed 9 bases, and the junction held 6 bases outside the gene matches. CDR3 sequence reads: CASGRGSEQFF. CDR3 coding DNA: TGTGCCTCCGGGAGGGGAAGTGAGCAGTTCTTC.

This chain links TRBV7-9 with TRBJ2-7; TRBD2 agrees at 7 bases. Germline CDR1 and CDR2: SEHNR and FQNEAQ (reference sequence). Trimming cost V 3 bases and J 2 bases; bases outside gene matches: 7. The CDR3 has 15 amino acids. The CDR3 sequence is CASSFPGGTTYEQYF. In nucleotides, the CDR3 is TGTGCCAGCAGCTTTCCCGGGGGGACGACCTACGAGCAGTACTTC.